This T cell receptor (beta chain) was recorded in a study of blood T cells in healthy people across ages. Study-wide results and caveats: The authors considered diversity estimates from one million T cells to be underestimates.

This clonotype was recorded many times. Its target is not known. Primers used in a second PCR of roughly 7 to 12 cycles were a sample-barcoded 5' primer and a J-beta primer mix. TCRdb recomputed calls from the 5' RACE reads with MiXCR, one row per CDR3 protein. The profile shows 600,000 or so distinct CDR3 sequences, less than 60% of them singletons. Germline lookup yields CDR1 MNHEY and CDR2 SVGAGI. The CDR3 extends over 13 amino acids. Trimming removed 5 bases at V and 8 bases at J, with 10 bases between. This chain connects TRBV6-5 to TRBJ1-6, with a tentative D call TRBD1 (5 bases). The origin of this receptor is a man older than 75 in good health. The source material was blood. This CDR3 reads CASSKWDDSPLHF. As DNA, the CDR3 is TGTGCCAGCAGTAAGTGGGACGATTCACCCCTCCACTTT.